This TCR beta chain was retrieved from a study of T-cell memory formation after mild COVID-19. TCRdb reprocessed the 5' RACE reads with MiXCR, giving one entry per CDR3 protein. This table holds about 300,000 distinct CDR3 sequences, 19% found once. This clonotype was counted a single time. The V gene's germline CDR1 is MNHNY and CDR2 SVGAGI (reference sequence). This CDR3 region has 14 residues. The V and J ends lost 5 bases and 1 base respectively, with 11 bases between them. The sequenced sample consisted of PBMCs or a T cell subset sorted from them (not recorded which). The receptor's source is a man younger than 35 who had mild COVID-19 (a few samples of this study predate the infection). Cell type and time point are not known. This chain joins TRBV6-6 and TRBJ1-1; maybe TRBD1 (5 bases). The CDR3: CASSPNRGNTEAFF. The CDR3 region has the DNA TGTGCCAGCAGTCCCAATAGGGGGAACACTGAAGCTTTCTTT.